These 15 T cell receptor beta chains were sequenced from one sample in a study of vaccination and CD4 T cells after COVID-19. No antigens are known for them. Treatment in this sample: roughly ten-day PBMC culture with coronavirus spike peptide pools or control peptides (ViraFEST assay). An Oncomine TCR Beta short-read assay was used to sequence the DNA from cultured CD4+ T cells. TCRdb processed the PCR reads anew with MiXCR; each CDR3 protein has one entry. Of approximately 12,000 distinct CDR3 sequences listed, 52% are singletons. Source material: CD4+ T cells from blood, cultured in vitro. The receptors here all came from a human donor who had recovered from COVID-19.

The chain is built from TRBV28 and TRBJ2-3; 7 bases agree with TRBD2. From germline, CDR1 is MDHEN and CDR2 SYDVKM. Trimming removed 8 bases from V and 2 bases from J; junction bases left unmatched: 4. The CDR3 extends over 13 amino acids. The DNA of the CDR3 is TGTGCCAGCCAAGCGGGATCCACAGATACGCAGTATTTT. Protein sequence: CASQAGSTDTQYF.

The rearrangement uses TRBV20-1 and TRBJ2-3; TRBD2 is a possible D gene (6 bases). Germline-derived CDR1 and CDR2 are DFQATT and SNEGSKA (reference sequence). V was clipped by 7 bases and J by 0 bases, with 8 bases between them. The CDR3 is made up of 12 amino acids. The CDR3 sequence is CSGLGSTDTQYF. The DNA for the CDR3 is TGCAGTGGACTAGGGAGCACAGATACGCAGTATTTT.

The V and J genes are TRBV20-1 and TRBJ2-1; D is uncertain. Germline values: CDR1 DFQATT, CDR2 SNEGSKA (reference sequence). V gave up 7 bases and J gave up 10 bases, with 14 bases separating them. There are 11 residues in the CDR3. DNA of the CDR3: TGCAGTGTTTTCGTTAGCCCGGAGCAGTTCTTC. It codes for CSVFVSPEQFF.

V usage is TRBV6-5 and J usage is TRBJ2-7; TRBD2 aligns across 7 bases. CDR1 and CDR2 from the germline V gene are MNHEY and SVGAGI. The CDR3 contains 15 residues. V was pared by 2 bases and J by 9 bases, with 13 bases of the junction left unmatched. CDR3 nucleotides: TGTGCCAGCAGTTACCAGGGACTACTAGCTCAACGGCAGTACTTC. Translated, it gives CASSYQGLLAQRQYF.

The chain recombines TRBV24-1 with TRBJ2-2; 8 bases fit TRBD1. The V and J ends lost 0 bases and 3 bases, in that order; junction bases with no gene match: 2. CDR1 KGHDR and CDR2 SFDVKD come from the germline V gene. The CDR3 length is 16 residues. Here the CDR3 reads CATSDLAGGDTGELFF. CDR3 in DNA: TGTGCCACCAGTGATTTGGCAGGGGGCGACACCGGGGAGCTGTTTTTT.

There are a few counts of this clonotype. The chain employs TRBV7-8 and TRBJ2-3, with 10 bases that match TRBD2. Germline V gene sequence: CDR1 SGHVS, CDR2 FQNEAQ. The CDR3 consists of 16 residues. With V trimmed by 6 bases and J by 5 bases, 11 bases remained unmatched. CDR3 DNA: TGTGCCAGCAGGGGGTCTAGGACTAGCGGATTAGATACGCAGTATTTT. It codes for CASRGSRTSGLDTQYF.

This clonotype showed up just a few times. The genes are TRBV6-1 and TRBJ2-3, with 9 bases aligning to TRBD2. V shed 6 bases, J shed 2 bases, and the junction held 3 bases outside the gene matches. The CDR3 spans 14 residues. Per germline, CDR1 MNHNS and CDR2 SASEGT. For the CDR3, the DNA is TGTGCCAGCAGAAGGACTAGCGCCACAGATACGCAGTATTTT. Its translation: CASRRTSATDTQYF.

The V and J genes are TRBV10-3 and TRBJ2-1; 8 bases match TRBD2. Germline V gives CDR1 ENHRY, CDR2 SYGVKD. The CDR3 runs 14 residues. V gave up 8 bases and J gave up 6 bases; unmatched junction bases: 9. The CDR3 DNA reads TGTGCCATCGCCTCAGGCCGGGAGGGCAATGAGCAGTTCTTC. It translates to CAIASGREGNEQFF.

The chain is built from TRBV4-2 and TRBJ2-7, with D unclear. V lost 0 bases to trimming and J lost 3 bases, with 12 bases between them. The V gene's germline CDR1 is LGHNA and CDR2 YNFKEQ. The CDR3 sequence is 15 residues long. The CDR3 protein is CASSQDRSTSYEQYF. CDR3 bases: TGTGCCAGCAGCCAAGATAGGTCCACCAGCTACGAGCAGTACTTC.

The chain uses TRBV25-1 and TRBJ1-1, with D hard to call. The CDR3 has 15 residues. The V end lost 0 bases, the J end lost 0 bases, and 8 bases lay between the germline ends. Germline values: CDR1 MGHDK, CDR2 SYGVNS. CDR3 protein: CASSEYSSLNTEAFF. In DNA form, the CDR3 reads TGTGCCAGCAGTGAATATTCCAGCCTGAACACTGAAGCTTTCTTT.

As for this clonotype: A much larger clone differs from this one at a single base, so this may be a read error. The chain's CDR3 is CSARPLRGLHDYGYTF. The CDR3 DNA sequence: TGCAGTGCTAGGCCGTTGCGGGGACTGCACGACTATGGCTACACCTTC. This chain links TRBV20-1 with TRBJ1-2; possible D gene TRBD1, 5 bases. The germline gives CDR1 DFQATT, CDR2 SNEGSKA (reference sequence). This CDR3 comprises 16 residues. The V gene lost 3 bases and the J gene lost 3 bases, with 20 bases spanning the gap.

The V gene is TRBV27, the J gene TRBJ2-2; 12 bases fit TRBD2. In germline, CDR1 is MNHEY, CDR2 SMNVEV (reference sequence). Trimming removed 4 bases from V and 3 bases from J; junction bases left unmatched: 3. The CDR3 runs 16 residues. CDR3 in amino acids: CASSSRLAGDTGELFF. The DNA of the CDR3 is TGTGCCAGCAGTTCCAGACTAGCGGGAGACACCGGGGAGCTGTTTTTT.

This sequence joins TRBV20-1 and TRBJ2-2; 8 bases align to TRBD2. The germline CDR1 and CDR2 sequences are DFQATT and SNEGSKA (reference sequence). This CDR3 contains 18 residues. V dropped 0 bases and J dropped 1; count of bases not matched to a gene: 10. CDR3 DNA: TGCAGTGCTAGAGATCCGGGAAGCGGGAGCGGGAACACCGGGGAGCTGTTTTTT. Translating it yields CSARDPGSGSGNTGELFF.

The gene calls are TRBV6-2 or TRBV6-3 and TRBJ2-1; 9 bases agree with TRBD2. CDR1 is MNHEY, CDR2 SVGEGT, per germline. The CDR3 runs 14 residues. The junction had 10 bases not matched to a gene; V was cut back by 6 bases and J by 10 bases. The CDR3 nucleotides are TGTGCCAGCAGAAGTAGCGGGAGTACTTTGGAGCAGTTCTTC. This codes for CASRSSGSTLEQFF.

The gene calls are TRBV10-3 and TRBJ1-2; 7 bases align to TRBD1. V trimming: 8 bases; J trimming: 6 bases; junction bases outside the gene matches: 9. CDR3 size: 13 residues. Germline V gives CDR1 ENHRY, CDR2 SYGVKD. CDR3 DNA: TGTGCCATCTCCTTAGACAGGGAGGATGGCTACACCTTC. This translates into CAISLDREDGYTF.